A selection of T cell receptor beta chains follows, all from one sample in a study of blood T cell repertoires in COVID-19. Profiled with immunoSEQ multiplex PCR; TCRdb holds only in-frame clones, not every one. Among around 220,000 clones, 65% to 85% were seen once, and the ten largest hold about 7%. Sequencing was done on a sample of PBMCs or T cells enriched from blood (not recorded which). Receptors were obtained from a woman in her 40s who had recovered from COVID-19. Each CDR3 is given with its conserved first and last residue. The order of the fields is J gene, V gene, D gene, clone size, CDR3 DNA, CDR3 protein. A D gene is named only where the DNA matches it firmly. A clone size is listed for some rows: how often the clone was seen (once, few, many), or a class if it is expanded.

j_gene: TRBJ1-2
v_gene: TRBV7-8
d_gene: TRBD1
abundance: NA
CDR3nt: TGTGCCAGCAGCTCAGCCCCAAAGGGGGCCTCGGGAGGCTACACCTTC
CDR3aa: CASSSAPKGASGGYTF

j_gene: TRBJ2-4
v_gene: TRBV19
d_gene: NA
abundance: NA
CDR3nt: TGTGCCAGTAACCCCTTCGGGAAAAACATTCAGTACTTC
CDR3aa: CASNPFGKNIQYF

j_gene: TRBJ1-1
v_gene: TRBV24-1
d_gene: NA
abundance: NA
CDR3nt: TGTGCCACCAGTGCCCCGGGGAACACTGAAGCTTTCTTT
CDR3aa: CATSAPGNTEAFF

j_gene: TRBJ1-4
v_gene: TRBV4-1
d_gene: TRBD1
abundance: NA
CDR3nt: TGCGCCAGCAGCCCCCCGGGACAGGGGAGAGAAAAACTGTTTTTT
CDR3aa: CASSPPGQGREKLFF

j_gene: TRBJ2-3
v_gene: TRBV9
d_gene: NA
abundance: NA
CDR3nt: TGTGCCAGCAGCGTGGAGATGACAGATACGCAGTATTTT
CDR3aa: CASSVEMTDTQYF

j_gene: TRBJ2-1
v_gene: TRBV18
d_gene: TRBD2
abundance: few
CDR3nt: TGTGCCAGCTCACCACCGACCGGGAGGGCCGACAATGAGCAGTTCTTC
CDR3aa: CASSPPTGRADNEQFF

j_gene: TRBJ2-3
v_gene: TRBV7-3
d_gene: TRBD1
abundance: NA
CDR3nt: TGTGCCAGCAGCTTGGACAGGGGTTATAGCACAGATACGCAGTATTTT
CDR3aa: CASSLDRGYSTDTQYF

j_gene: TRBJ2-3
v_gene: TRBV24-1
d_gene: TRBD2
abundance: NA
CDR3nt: TGTGCCACCAGTGAGGTAGCGGGAGCCCCAGATACGCAGTATTTT
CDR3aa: CATSEVAGAPDTQYF

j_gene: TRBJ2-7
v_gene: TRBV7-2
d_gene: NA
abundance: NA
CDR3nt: TGTGCCAGCAGCTTAATGCAAACGGAGGAGCAGTACTTC
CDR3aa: CASSLMQTEEQYF

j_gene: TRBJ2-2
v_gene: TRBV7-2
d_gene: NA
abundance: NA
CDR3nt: TGTGCCAGCAGCTTAGGGGGGGCCGGGGAGCTGTTTTTT
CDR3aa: CASSLGGAGELFF

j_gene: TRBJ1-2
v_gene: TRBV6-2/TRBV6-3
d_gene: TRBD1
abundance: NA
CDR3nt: TGTGCCAGCAGTCACAGGGGCCGGAACTATGGCTACACCTTC
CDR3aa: CASSHRGRNYGYTF

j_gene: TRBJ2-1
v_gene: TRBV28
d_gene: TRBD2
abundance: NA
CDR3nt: TGTGCCAGCAGTTTAGGGACTAGTCCCGAGCAGTTCTTC
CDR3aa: CASSLGTSPEQFF

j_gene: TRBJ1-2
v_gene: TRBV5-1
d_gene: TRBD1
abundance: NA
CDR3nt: TGCGCCAGTTCTCCGGGACAGGACTATGGCTACACCTTC
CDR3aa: CASSPGQDYGYTF

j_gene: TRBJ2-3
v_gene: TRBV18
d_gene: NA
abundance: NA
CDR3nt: TGTGCCAGCTCACCTACGGCGCCCGGAGGGACCACAGATACGCAGTATTTT
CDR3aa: CASSPTAPGGTTDTQYF

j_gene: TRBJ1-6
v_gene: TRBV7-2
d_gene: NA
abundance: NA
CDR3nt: TGTGCCAGCAGCTCAGGGAGGGGGGCTAGTAATTCACCCCTCCACTTT
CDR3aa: CASSSGRGASNSPLHF

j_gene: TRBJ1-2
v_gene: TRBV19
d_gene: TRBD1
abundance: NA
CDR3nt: TGTGCCAGTAGCAGGGGGCCTAACTATGGCTACACCTTC
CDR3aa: CASSRGPNYGYTF

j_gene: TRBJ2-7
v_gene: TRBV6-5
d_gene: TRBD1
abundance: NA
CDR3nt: TGTGCCAGCAGTTTCCGGGACAGGGGATCCTACGAGCAGTACTTC
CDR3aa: CASSFRDRGSYEQYF

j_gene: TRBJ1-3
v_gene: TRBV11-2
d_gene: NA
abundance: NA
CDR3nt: TGTGCCAGCAGCTACCATAGGAGCTCTGGAAACACCATATATTTT
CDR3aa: CASSYHRSSGNTIYF